This entry features one T cell receptor beta chain sequence. These data come from a study of blood T cell repertoires in COVID-19. Study summary: Donors in the United States, Italy and Spain gave samples during acute or convalescent COVID-19.

Measured with immunoSEQ multiplex PCR; TCRdb has only the in-frame clones, and not every one. The profile covers around 170,000 clones, with around 84% appearing a single time and roughly 7% taken by the ten largest. Sequenced material: peripheral blood. The sequence was obtained from a man over 45 with active or convalescent COVID-19.

The CDR3 sequence: CASSLARRTRTGELFF. The CDR3 DNA reads as TGTGCCAGCAGCTTAGCCCGACGGACTAGAACCGGGGAGCTGTTTTTT. The rearrangement links TRBV7-8 to TRBJ2-2; 7 nucleotides match TRBD2. Germline-derived CDR1 and CDR2 are SGHVS and FQNEAQ. The CDR3 totals 16 residues. V lost 0 bases, J lost 5 bases, and 6 bases stayed unmatched.